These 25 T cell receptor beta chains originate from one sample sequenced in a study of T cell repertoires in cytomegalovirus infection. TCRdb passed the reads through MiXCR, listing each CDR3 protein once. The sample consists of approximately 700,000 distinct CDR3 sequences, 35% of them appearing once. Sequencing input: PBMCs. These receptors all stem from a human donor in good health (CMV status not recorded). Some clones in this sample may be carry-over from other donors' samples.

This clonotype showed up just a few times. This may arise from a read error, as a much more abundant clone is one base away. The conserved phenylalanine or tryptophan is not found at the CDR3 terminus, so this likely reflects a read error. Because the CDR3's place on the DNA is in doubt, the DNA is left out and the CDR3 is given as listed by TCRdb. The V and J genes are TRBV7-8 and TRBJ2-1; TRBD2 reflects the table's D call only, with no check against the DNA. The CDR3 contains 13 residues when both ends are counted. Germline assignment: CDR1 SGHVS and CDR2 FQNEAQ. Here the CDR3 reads CASSFRGSGTRIL.

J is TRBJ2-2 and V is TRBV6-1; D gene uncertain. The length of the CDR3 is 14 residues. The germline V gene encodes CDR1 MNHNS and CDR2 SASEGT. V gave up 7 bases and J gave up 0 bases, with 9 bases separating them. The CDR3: CASIDRTNTGELFF. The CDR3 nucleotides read TGTGCCAGCATTGATCGGACGAACACCGGGGAGCTGTTTTTT.

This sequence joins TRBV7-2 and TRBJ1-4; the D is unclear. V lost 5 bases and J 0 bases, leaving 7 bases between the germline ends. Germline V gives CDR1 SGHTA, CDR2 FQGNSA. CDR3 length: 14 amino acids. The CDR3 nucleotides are TGTGCCAGCAGCCCCTCCTCAACTAATGAAAAACTGTTTTTT. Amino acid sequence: CASSPSSTNEKLFF.

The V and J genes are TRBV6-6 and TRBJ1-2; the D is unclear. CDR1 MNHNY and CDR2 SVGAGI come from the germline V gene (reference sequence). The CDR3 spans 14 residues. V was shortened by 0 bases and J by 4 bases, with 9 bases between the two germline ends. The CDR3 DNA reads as TGTGCCAGCAGTTACTCGATTCGGTTCTATGGCTACACCTTC. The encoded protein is CASSYSIRFYGYTF.

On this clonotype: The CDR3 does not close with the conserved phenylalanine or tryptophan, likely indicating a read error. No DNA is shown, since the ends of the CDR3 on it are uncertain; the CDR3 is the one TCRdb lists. The CDR3 here is CASSLGQGDTEDFL. The chain combines TRBV7-9 with TRBJ1-1; TRBD1 was called by the table and not checked on the DNA. Termini included, the CDR3 measures 14 amino acids. The germline V gene encodes CDR1 SEHNR and CDR2 FQNEAQ (reference sequence).

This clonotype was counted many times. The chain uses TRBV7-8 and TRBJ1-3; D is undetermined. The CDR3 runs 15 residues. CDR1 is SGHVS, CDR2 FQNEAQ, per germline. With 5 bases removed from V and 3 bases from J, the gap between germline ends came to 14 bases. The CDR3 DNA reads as TGTGCCAGCAGCCCGCAAGGGCAAAGTGGAAACACCATATATTTT. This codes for CASSPQGQSGNTIYF.

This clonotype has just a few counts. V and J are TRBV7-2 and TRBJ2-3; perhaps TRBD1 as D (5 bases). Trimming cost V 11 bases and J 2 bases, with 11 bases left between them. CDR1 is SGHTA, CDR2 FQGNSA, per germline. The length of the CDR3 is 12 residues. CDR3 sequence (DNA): TGTGCCGGCGCCAGGGACACAGATACGCAGTATTTT. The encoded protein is CAGARDTDTQYF. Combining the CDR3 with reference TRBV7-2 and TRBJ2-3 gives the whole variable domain GAGVSQSPSNKVTEKGKDVELRCDPISGHTALYWYRQSLGQGLEFLIYFQGNSAPDKSGLPSDRFSAERTGGSVSTLTIQRTQQEDSAVYLCAGARDTDTQYFGPGTRLTVL.

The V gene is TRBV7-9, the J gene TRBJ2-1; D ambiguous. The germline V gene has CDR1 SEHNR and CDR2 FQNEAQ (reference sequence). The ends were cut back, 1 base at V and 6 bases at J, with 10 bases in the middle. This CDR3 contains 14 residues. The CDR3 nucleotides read TGTGCCAGCAGCTTAGGGACCAGAATCAATGAGCAGTTCTTC. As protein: CASSLGTRINEQFF. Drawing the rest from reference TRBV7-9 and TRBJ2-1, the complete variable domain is DTGVSQNPRHKITKRGQNVTFRCDPISEHNRLYWYRQTLGQGPEFLTYFQNEAQLEKSRLLSDRFSAERPKGSFSTLEIQRTEQGDSAMYLCASSLGTRINEQFFGPGTRLTVL.

In nucleotides, the CDR3 is TGTGCCAGAAGGGGGGCCAGGGCGTGCGGTGGCTACACCTTC. The encoded protein is CARRGARACGGYTF. The chain recombines TRBV6-8 with TRBJ1-2; weak D call: TRBD1 (6 bases). Germline assignment: CDR1 MNHGY and CDR2 SAAAGT. There are 14 residues in the CDR3. Trimming pared 9 bases from V and 7 bases from J, leaving 21 bases between.

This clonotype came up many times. CDR3 in DNA: TGTGCCAGCAGCTCAGCGGGTACGGCTCCCTACGAGCAGTACTTC. Translated: CASSSAGTAPYEQYF. The rearrangement joins TRBV27 to TRBJ2-7, with D possibly being TRBD2 (6 bases). The CDR3 sequence is 15 residues long. CDR1 MNHEY and CDR2 SMNVEV come from the germline V gene (reference sequence). V lost 6 bases to trimming and J lost 2 bases, with 17 bases between them.

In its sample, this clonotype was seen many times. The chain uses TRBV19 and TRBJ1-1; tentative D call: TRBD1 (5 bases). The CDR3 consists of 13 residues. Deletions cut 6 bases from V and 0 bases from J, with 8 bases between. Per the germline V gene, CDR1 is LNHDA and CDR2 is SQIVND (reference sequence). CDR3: CASSPTVNTEAFF. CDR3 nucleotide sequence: TGTGCCAGTAGCCCGACAGTGAACACTGAAGCTTTCTTT.

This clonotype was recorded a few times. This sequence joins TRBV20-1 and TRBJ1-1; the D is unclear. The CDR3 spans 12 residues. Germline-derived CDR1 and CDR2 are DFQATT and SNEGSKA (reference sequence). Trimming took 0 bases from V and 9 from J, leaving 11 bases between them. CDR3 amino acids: CSARDPQTKAFF. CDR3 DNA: TGCAGTGCTAGAGACCCGCAAACTAAAGCTTTCTTT.

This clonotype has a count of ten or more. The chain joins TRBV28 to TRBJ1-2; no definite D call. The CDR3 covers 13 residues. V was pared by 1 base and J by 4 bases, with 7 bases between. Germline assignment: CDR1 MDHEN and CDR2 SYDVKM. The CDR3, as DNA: TGTGCCAGCAGTTTATCAGGTCCCTATGGCTACACCTTC. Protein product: CASSLSGPYGYTF.

CDR3: CSANKASGRNEQFF. The CDR3 coding sequence is TGCAGTGCTAATAAGGCTAGCGGGAGGAATGAGCAGTTCTTC. The genes are TRBV20-1 and TRBJ2-1; 11 bases fit TRBD2. This CDR3 is built from 14 residues. CDR1 and CDR2 from the germline V gene are DFQATT and SNEGSKA (reference sequence). V trimming: 4 bases; J trimming: 7 bases; junction bases outside the gene matches: 6.

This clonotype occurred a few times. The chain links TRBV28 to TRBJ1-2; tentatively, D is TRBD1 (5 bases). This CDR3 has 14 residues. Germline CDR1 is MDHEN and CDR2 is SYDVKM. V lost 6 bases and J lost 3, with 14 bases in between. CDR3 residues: CASSNSQGDYGYTF. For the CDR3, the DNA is TGTGCCAGCAGCAACAGTCAGGGTGACTATGGCTACACCTTC.

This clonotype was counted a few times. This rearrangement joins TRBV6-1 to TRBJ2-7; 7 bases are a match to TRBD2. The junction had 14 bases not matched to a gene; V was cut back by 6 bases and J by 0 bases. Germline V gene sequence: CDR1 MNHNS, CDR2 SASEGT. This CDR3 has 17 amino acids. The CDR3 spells CASSINPAGVSSYEQYF. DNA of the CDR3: TGTGCCAGCAGCATAAACCCGGCGGGGGTGAGCTCCTACGAGCAGTACTTC.

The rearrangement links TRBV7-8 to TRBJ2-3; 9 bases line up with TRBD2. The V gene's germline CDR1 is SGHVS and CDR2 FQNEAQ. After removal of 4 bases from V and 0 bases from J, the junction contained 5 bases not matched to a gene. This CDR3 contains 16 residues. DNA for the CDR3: TGTGCCAGCAGCTCCTTAGCGGGGGATAGCACAGATACGCAGTATTTT. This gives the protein CASSSLAGDSTDTQYF.

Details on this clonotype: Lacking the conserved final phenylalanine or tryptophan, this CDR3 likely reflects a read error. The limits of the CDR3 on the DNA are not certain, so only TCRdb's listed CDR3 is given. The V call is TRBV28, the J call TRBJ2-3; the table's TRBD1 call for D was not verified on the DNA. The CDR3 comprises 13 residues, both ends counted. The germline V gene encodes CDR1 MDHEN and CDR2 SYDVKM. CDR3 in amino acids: CAWPPRRRDTQFC.

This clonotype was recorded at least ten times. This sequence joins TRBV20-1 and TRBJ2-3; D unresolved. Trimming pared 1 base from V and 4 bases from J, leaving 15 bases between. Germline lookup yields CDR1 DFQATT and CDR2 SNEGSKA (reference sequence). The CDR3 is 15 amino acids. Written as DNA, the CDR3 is TGCAGTGCTAGAGGAGTGGTAGTTTTTTCAGATACGCAGTATTTT. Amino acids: CSARGVVVFSDTQYF.

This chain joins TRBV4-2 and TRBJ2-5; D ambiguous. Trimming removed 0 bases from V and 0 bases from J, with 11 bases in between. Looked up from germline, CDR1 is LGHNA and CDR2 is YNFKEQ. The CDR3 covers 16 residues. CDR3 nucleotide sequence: TGTGCCAGCAGCCAAGACGGTAGACCCGACCAAGAGACCCAGTACTTC. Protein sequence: CASSQDGRPDQETQYF.

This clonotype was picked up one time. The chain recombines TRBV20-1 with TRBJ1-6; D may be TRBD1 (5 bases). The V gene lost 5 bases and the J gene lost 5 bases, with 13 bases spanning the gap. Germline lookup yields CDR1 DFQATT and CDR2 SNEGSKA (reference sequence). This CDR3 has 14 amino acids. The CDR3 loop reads CSAFPGRDNSPLHF. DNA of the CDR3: TGCAGTGCTTTTCCGGGACGGGATAATTCACCCCTCCACTTT.

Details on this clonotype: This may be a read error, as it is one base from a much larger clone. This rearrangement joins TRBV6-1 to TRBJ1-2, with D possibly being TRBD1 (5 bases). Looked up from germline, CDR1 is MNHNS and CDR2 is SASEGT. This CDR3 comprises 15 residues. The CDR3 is CASGEGTTTFYGYTF. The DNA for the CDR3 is TGTGCCAGCGGTGAAGGGACGACTACATTCTATGGCTACACCTTC.

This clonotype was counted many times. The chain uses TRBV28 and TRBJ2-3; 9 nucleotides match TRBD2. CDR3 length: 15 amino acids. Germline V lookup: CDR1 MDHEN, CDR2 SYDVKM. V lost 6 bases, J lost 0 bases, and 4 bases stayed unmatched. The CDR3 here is CASSLTSGSTDTQYF. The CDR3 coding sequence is TGTGCCAGCAGCCTCACTAGCGGGAGCACAGATACGCAGTATTTT. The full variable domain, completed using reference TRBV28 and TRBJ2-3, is DVKVTQSSRYLVKRTGEKVFLECVQDMDHENMFWYRQDPGLGLRLIYFSYDVKMKEKGDIPEGYSVSREKKERFSLILESASTNQTSMYLCASSLTSGSTDTQYFGPGTRLTVL.

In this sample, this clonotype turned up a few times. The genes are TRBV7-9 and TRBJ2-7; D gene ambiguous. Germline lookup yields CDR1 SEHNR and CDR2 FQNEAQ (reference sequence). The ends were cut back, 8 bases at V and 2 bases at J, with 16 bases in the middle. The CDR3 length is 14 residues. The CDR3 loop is CASLPGGDTYEQYF. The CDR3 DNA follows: TGTGCCAGCCTACCGGGCGGAGACACCTACGAGCAGTACTTC.

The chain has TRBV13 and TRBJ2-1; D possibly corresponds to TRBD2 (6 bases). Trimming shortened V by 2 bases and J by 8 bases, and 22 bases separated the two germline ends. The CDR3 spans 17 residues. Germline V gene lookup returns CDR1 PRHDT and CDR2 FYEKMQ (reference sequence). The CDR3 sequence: CASSLSGGTRPVDEQFF. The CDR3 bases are TGTGCCAGCAGCTTATCGGGCGGGACCCGCCCGGTGGATGAGCAGTTCTTC.